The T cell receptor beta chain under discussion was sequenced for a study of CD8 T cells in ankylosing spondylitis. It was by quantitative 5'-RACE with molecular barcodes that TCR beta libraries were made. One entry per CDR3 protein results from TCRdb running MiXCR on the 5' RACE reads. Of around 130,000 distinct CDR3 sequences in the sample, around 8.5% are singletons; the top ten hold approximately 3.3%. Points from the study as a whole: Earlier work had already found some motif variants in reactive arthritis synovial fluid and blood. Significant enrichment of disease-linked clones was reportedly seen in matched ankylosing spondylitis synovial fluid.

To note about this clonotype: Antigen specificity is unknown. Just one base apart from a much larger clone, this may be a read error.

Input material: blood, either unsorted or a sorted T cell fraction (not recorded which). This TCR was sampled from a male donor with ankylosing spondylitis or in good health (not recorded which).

CDR3 protein: CSASGTSGSNEQYF. The CDR3 nucleotides are TGCAGTGCGTCCGGGACTAGCGGCTCCAACGAGCAGTACTTC. The V and J genes are TRBV20-1 and TRBJ2-7; 11 bases agree with TRBD2. The CDR3 is 14 amino acids. The germline V gene has CDR1 DFQATT and CDR2 SNEGSKA (reference sequence).